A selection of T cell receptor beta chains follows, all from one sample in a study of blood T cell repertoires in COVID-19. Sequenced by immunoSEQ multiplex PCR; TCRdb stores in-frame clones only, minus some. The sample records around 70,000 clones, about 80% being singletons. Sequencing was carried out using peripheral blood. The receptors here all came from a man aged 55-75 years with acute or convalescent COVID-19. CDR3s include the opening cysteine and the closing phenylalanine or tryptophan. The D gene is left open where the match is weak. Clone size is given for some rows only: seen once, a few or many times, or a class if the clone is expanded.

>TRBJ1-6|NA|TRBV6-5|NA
TGTGCCATTCAGGAATCCTACTCACCCCTCCACTTT
CAIQESYSPLHF
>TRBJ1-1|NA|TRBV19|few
TGTGCCAGTAGTCCCAGGACCACGGGGGTTAGAACTGAAGCTTTCTTT
CASSPRTTGVRTEAFF
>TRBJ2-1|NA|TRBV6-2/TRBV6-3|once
TGTGCCAGCAGCAACAACAAAAATGAGCAGTTCTTC
CASSNNKNEQFF
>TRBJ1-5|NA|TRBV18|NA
TGTGCCAGCTCGCCGACGGTACCGGTCGAGGGCCAGCCCCAGCATTTT
CASSPTVPVEGQPQHF
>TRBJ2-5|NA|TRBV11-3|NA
TGTGCCAGCAGCTTAGGCGGCCGGGGGTACCAAGAGACCCAGTACTTC
CASSLGGRGYQETQYF
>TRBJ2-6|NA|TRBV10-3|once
TGTGCCATCACGGGCTCTGGGGCCAACGTCCTGACTTTC
CAITGSGANVLTF
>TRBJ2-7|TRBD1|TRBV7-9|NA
TGTGCCAGCAGCTTAGGCTTCCGGGACAGGGAGCAGTACTTC
CASSLGFRDREQYF
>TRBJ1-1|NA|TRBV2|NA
TGTGCCAGCCCGAAGCCGGGGGGGGAAGCTTTCTTT
CASPKPGGEAFF
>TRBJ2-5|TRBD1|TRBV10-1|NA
TGCGCCAGCAGTGAGTCGAGGGCAGGGGGCGAGACCCAGTACTTC
CASSESRAGGETQYF
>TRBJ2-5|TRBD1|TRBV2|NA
TGTGCCAGCAGTGCAGACAGGGCTCAAGAGACCCAGTACTTC
CASSADRAQETQYF
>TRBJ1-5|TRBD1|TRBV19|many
TGTGCCAGCAAGGGGACAGCAAATCCCTATAGCAATCAGCCCCAGCATTTT
CASKGTANPYSNQPQHF
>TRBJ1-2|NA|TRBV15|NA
TGTGCCACCAGCACCGCGGTCGTCACAAGTGGCTACACCTTC
CATSTAVVTSGYTF
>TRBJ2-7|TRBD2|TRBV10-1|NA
TGCGCCAGCCGGCAACTAGCGGGGAGCGAGCAGTACTTC
CASRQLAGSEQYF
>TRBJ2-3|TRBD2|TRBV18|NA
TGTGCCAGCTCACGTCAGCGGGGGACCACAGATACGCAGTATTTT
CASSRQRGTTDTQYF
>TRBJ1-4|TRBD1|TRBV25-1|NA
TGTGCCAGCCCAGGACAGGACGATGAAAAACTGTTTTTT
CASPGQDDEKLFF
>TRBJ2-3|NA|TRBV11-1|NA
TGTGCCAGCAGCTTCGCGGAGCGGGTGGGGGAAGGTACGCAGTATTTT
CASSFAERVGEGTQYF
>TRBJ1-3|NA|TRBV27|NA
TGTGCCAGCAGTCTCAGGGATGGAAACACCATATATTTT
CASSLRDGNTIYF
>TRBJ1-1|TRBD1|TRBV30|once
TGTGCCTGGGGAACAGGGGAGGCTTTCTTT
CAWGTGEAFF
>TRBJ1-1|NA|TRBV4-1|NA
TGCGCCAGCAGCCTCTCTTCCCAGGCACTGTCGAACACTGAAGCTTTCTTT
CASSLSSQALSNTEAFF
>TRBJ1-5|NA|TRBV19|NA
TGTGCCAGTCGGGAGGCGCTGCGATATAGCAATCAGCCCCAGCATTTT
CASREALRYSNQPQHF
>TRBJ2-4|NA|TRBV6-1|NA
TGTGCCAGCAGTGAAGATGGACAGCTAGCCAAAAACATTCAGTACTTC
CASSEDGQLAKNIQYF
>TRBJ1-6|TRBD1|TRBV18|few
TGTGCCAGCTCATCGGGACAGGGAGAAAATTCACCCCTCCACTTT
CASSSGQGENSPLHF
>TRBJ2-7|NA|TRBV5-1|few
TGCGCCAGCAGCTTGCGGGAACAGGGCACCTACGAGCAGTACTTC
CASSLREQGTYEQYF
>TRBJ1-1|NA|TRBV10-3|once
TGTGCCACCGTTGCTGAGGGCCCGACTGAAGCTTTCTTT
CATVAEGPTEAFF
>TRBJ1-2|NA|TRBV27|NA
TGTGCCAGCAGTTTATTTCCCGAGCCTAACTATGGCTACACCTTC
CASSLFPEPNYGYTF
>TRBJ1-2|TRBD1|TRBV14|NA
TGTGCCAGCAGCCAACGACAGGGAGCTCGCTCTAACTATGGCTACACCTTC
CASSQRQGARSNYGYTF